The 20 T cell receptor beta chains in this list originate from one sample, sequenced in a study of early T cells in non-severe SARS-CoV-2 infection. TCRdb used MiXCR to reprocess the 5' RACE reads, holding one entry per CDR3 protein. In the table there are about 66,000 distinct CDR3 sequences, approximately 9.2% of which are singletons. Sample: whole blood. These receptors came from an adult who was a healthcare worker with PCR-confirmed SARS-CoV-2 infection or an uninfected control (not recorded which).

This clonotype has a count of ten or more. This chain links TRBV4-3 with TRBJ2-3; TRBD1 or TRBD2 may be the D gene (6 bases each). The CDR3 sequence is 14 residues long. V gave up 4 bases and J gave up 1 base, with 9 bases separating them. CDR1 is LGHNA and CDR2 is YSLEER in the germline V gene. The CDR3 loop is CASSPGAGTDTQYF. CDR3 DNA: TGCGCCAGCAGCCCGGGGGCGGGCACAGATACGCAGTATTTT.

By share, this clonotype ranks as medium-sized (0.01 to 0.1%). The CDR3 spells CSVEGARGTSGSFTYNEQFF. The CDR3, as DNA: TGCAGCGTTGAAGGTGCCAGGGGGACTAGCGGGAGTTTCACCTACAATGAGCAGTTCTTC. V and J are TRBV29-1 and TRBJ2-1, with 14 bases that match TRBD2. Per germline, CDR1 SQVTM and CDR2 ANQGSEA. CDR3 length equals 20 residues. V lost 1 base to trimming and J lost 2 bases; unmatched junction nucleotides: 13.

The chain recombines TRBV5-4 with TRBJ2-7; a weak D match, TRBD2 (5 bases). V lost 5 bases and J lost 7, with 16 bases in between. CDR1 and CDR2 from the germline V gene are SGHNT and YYREEE (reference sequence). The CDR3 contains 13 residues. The CDR3 bases are TGTGCCAGCAGAACAGATTCCTCGGGGGAGCAGTACTTC. This codes for CASRTDSSGEQYF.

This clonotype was recorded many times. This chain links TRBV7-2 with TRBJ1-5; D remains ambiguous. Germline values: CDR1 SGHTA, CDR2 FQGNSA. Trimming left V 6 bases short and J 6 bases short, with 9 bases between. CDR3 length equals 12 residues. The CDR3 nucleotides are TGTGCCAGCAGTCAAAGTGGTCAGCCCCAGCATTTT. Amino acids: CASSQSGQPQHF.

This clonotype was counted many times. This rearrangement joins TRBV7-3 to TRBJ2-7; 8 bases align to TRBD2. CDR1 and CDR2 from the germline V gene are SGHTA and FQGTGA. The CDR3 is 14 residues long. V was pared by 5 bases and J by 3 bases, with 6 bases of the junction left unmatched. Here the CDR3 DNA reads TGTGCCAGCAGCCCAATCGGGGGGGACTACGAGCAGTACTTC. This codes for CASSPIGGDYEQYF.

This clonotype was counted between two and nine times. The rearrangement joins TRBV20-1 to TRBJ2-7; no definite D call. The CDR3 totals 13 residues. The ends were cut back, 3 bases at V and 2 bases at J, with 11 bases in the middle. Per germline, CDR1 DFQATT and CDR2 SNEGSKA (reference sequence). This CDR3 is CSASGYRTYEQYF. In DNA, the CDR3 is TGCAGTGCTAGCGGATACAGAACCTACGAGCAGTACTTC.

The CDR3 loop reads CAWAGPTDTQYF. In DNA, the CDR3 is TGTGCCTGGGCGGGACCTACAGATACGCAGTATTTT. The chain couples TRBV30 to TRBJ2-3; weak D call: TRBD2 (6 bases). Germline V lookup: CDR1 GTSNPN, CDR2 SVGIG (reference sequence). V lost 5 bases and J 3 bases, leaving 9 bases between the germline ends. The CDR3 length is 12 residues.

The V and J genes are TRBV20-1 and TRBJ1-1; 7 bases align to TRBD1. The V gene end was trimmed by 7 bases and the J gene end by 3 bases; junction bases not matched to a gene: 5. There are 12 residues in the CDR3. CDR1 DFQATT and CDR2 SNEGSKA come from the germline V gene (reference sequence). The CDR3 here is CSVGRGDTEAFF. Written as DNA, the CDR3 is TGCAGTGTTGGCAGGGGGGACACTGAAGCTTTCTTT.

The table lists this clonotype with many counts. The chain joins TRBV27 to TRBJ2-3; D tentatively reads TRBD1 or TRBD2 (6 bases each). Per the germline V gene, CDR1 is MNHEY and CDR2 is SMNVEV (reference sequence). This CDR3 contains 16 residues. Trimming took off 2 bases at V and 0 bases at J, with 12 bases between the two ends. The CDR3, as DNA: TGTGCCAGCAGTTTACCCCCGGGGGCTAGCACAGATACGCAGTATTTT. Residues: CASSLPPGASTDTQYF.

This clonotype was counted at least ten times. The CDR3 region has the DNA TGTGCCACCACCCTATGTGGGGTCCACTCCTACGAGCAGTACTTC. Encoded protein: CATTLCGVHSYEQYF. The gene calls are TRBV24-1 and TRBJ2-7; D call uncertain. This CDR3 has 15 residues. V was cut by 8 bases and J by 0 bases, with 16 bases left in between. Looked up from germline, CDR1 is KGHDR and CDR2 is SFDVKD.

The J gene is TRBJ2-5, the V gene TRBV18; no reliable D call. CDR1 is KGHSH and CDR2 is LQKENI in the germline V gene. There are 12 residues in the CDR3. V lost 6 bases to trimming and J lost 5 bases, with 10 bases between them. The CDR3 protein is CASSPEVETQYF. The CDR3 DNA reads TGTGCCAGCTCCCCCGAGGTGGAGACCCAGTACTTC.

This clonotype was observed at least ten times. This sequence joins TRBV28 and TRBJ2-7; either TRBD1 or TRBD2 may fit D (5 bases each). V was pared by 2 bases and J by 2 bases, with 10 bases between. This CDR3 comprises 14 residues. The germline V gene has CDR1 MDHEN and CDR2 SYDVKM. CDR3 sequence reads: CASSLGGIAYEQYF. The CDR3, as DNA: TGTGCCAGCAGTTTAGGGGGTATCGCCTACGAGCAGTACTTC.

In this sample, this clonotype turned up many times. This chain links TRBV7-7 with TRBJ2-2; no firm D call. V lost 1 base, J lost 1 base, and 4 bases lay in between. The length of the CDR3 is 14 residues. Germline V lookup: CDR1 SSHAT, CDR2 FNYEAQ (reference sequence). The CDR3, as DNA: TGTGCCAGCAGCTTAGGTGTGAACACCGGGGAGCTGTTTTTT. Translated, it gives CASSLGVNTGELFF. The complete variable domain, with remaining parts taken from reference TRBV7-7 and TRBJ2-2, reads GAGVSQSPRYKVTKRGQDVTLRCDPISSHATLYWYQQALGQGPEFLTYFNYEAQPDKSGLPSDRFSAERPEGSISTLTIQRTEQRDSAMYRCASSLGVNTGELFFGEGSRLTVL.

The genes are TRBV2 and TRBJ1-2; TRBD1 is a possible D gene (5 bases). The CDR3 length is 14 residues. Germline V gives CDR1 SNHLY, CDR2 FYNNEI. V lost 2 bases to trimming and J lost 7 bases, with 14 bases between them. The CDR3 DNA is TGTGCCAGCAGTGAAAGGGGACCCTTCGGTGGCTACACCTTC. Encoded protein: CASSERGPFGGYTF.

This clonotype was seen only a few times. The chain uses TRBV28 and TRBJ2-7, with D possibly TRBD2 on 5 matching bases. V lost 4 bases to trimming and J lost 0 bases, with 10 bases between them. The CDR3 spans 14 residues. From germline, CDR1 is MDHEN and CDR2 SYDVKM. The DNA of the CDR3 is TGTGCCAGCAGTTCCCAGCGGAGCTCCTACGAGCAGTACTTC. This translates into CASSSQRSSYEQYF.

V is TRBV9 and J is TRBJ1-4; 8 bases match TRBD1. This CDR3 has 15 residues. Germline V gene sequence: CDR1 SGDLS, CDR2 YYNGEE. The V gene end was trimmed by 4 bases and the J gene end by 4 bases; junction bases not matched to a gene: 6. The CDR3 loop reads CASSPGTGLNEKLFF. As DNA, the CDR3 is TGTGCCAGCAGCCCCGGGACAGGCCTTAATGAAAAACTGTTTTTT.

This clonotype was observed a few times. J is TRBJ2-3 and V is TRBV24-1; 8 nucleotides match TRBD1. Germline trimming cut 4 bases from V and 2 bases from J; bases unmatched to any gene: 10. The CDR3 has 17 amino acids. The germline gives CDR1 KGHDR, CDR2 SFDVKD. In DNA form, the CDR3 reads TGTGCCACCAGTGACAGGGGGCTGTCCCGCCACACAGATACGCAGTATTTT. This encodes CATSDRGLSRHTDTQYF.

This chain uses TRBV14 with TRBJ1-6; 9 nucleotides agree with TRBD1. The CDR3 extends over 14 amino acids. Germline V gene lookup returns CDR1 SGHDN and CDR2 FVKESK. The V and J ends lost 5 bases and 11 bases, in that order; junction bases with no gene match: 7. CDR3 DNA: TGTGCCAGCAGCAAGACAGGGGGAACGGCACCCCTCCACTTT. Protein sequence: CASSKTGGTAPLHF.

A few counts support this clonotype. This chain links TRBV5-4 with TRBJ2-3; D may match TRBD1 or TRBD2 (6 bases each). The CDR3 is made up of 14 amino acids. Germline V gives CDR1 SGHNT, CDR2 YYREEE (reference sequence). The ends were cut back, 4 bases at V and 4 bases at J, with 13 bases in the middle. The CDR3 nucleotides are TGTGCCAGCAGCCCCTTTGGGGGGCCAGATACGCAGTATTTT. Protein product: CASSPFGGPDTQYF. Using reference TRBV5-4 and TRBJ2-3 for the parts outside the CDR3, the full variable domain is ETGVTQSPTHLIKTRGQQVTLRCSSQSGHNTVSWYQQALGQGPQFIFQYYREEENGRGNFPPRFSGLQFPNYSSELNVNALELDDSALYLCASSPFGGPDTQYFGPGTRLTVL.

This clonotype occurred a few times. V and J are TRBV11-2 and TRBJ1-3; D unclear. The CDR3 has 14 amino acids. Trimming pared 0 bases from V and 8 bases from J, leaving 11 bases between. Germline CDR1 SGHAT, CDR2 FQNNGV. CDR3: CASSLDGRVDTIYF. In DNA form, the CDR3 reads TGTGCCAGCAGCTTAGATGGGAGGGTCGACACCATATATTTT.